This TCR beta chain was retrieved from a study of blood T cell repertoires in COVID-19. Study-level information: Spain, Italy and the United States supplied samples that represented acute and convalescent COVID-19.

Those enrolled in Seattle joined during active infection and were followed longitudinally afterward. Authors' processing steps: It was from reference gene primer amplification that nucleated cell counts were estimated. The repertoire was sequenced with immunoSEQ multiplex PCR; TCRdb's copy has only in-frame clones and lacks some. Clonal size and the V and J genes are those of that table, whereas D and trimming came from the DNA. The repertoire holds 250,000 to 400,000 clones, 85% to 90% seen once, with roughly 2.9% in the top ten. V trimming: 5 bases; J trimming: 0 bases; junction bases outside the gene matches: 4. The CDR3 length is 13 residues. Germline loops: CDR1 SQVTM, CDR2 ANQGSEA.

V and J are TRBV29-1 and TRBJ2-7; 7 bases align to TRBD1. Source material: peripheral blood. The source of this sequence is a woman in her twenties or thirties with COVID-19, enrolled during active disease. This chain's CDR3 is CSVNRGHSYEQYF. Written as DNA, the CDR3 is TGCAGCGTTAACAGGGGCCACTCCTACGAGCAGTACTTC.